The 17 T cell receptor beta chains in this list originate from one sample, sequenced in a study of blood T cell repertoires in COVID-19. The method was immunoSEQ multiplex PCR; TCRdb's version includes in-frame clones alone and lacks a portion of them. The sample records approximately 100,000 clones, 89% being singletons. Sample: peripheral blood. All receptors come from a woman between 55 and 75 years old with acute or convalescent COVID-19.

The rearrangement uses TRBV2 and TRBJ1-5; 7 bases line up with TRBD1. V lost 6 bases to trimming and J lost 4 bases; unmatched junction nucleotides: 3. The CDR3 sequence is 13 residues long. The germline gives CDR1 SNHLY, CDR2 FYNNEI. The CDR3 DNA is TGTGCCAGCAGCGAGGGACAGAATCAGCCCCAGCATTTT. This translates into CASSEGQNQPQHF.

The chain carries TRBV5-1 and TRBJ1-4; D is uncertain. The V end lost 0 bases, the J end lost 5 bases, and 11 bases lay between the germline ends. CDR1 is SGHRS and CDR2 is YFSETQ in the germline V gene. The CDR3 length is 15 residues. The CDR3 DNA sequence: TGCGCCAGCAGCTTGGGAGGGATGCAGAATGAAAAACTGTTTTTT. Its protein is CASSLGGMQNEKLFF.

CDR3 protein: CASSELGATYTEAFF. The CDR3 DNA reads TGTGCCAGCAGTGAATTGGGGGCTACCTACACTGAAGCTTTCTTT. This chain uses TRBV6-1 with TRBJ1-1; TRBD1 is a possible D gene (6 bases). With 2 bases removed from V and 3 bases from J, the gap between germline ends came to 13 bases. The CDR3 extends over 15 amino acids. Per germline, CDR1 MNHNS and CDR2 SASEGT.

The chain joins TRBV27 to TRBJ2-4; D not resolved. This CDR3 region has 12 residues. V was clipped by 2 bases and J by 14 bases, with 13 bases between them. In germline, CDR1 is MNHEY, CDR2 SMNVEV (reference sequence). The CDR3 bases are TGTGCCAGCAGTTTAGGTTTGGGCCGCGAGTACTTC. This translates into CASSLGLGREYF.

The J gene is TRBJ1-1, the V gene TRBV28, with TRBD1 matching over 11 bases. Germline CDR1 reads MDHEN; CDR2 reads SYDVKM. The CDR3 has 13 amino acids. V was clipped by 1 base and J by 11 bases; unmatched bases: 3. CDR3 amino acids: CASSLSGQGAAFF. The CDR3 bases are TGTGCCAGCAGTTTATCCGGACAGGGGGCGGCTTTCTTT.

This chain joins TRBV19 and TRBJ1-5; D ambiguous. The CDR3 is made up of 17 amino acids. Germline-derived CDR1 and CDR2 are LNHDA and SQIVND (reference sequence). V lost 5 bases to trimming and J lost 6 bases, with 23 bases between them. CDR3 residues: CASSHQEGLFLGQPQHF. As DNA, the CDR3 is TGTGCCAGTAGTCACCAGGAGGGTCTTTTCCTGGGTCAGCCCCAGCATTTT.

The rearrangement joins TRBV5-1 to TRBJ2-3; 7 nucleotides line up with TRBD2. The CDR3 consists of 17 residues. The J segment lost 0 bases and the V segment lost 4 bases, leaving 11 bases of the junction unmatched. In germline, CDR1 is SGHRS, CDR2 YFSETQ. The CDR3 DNA reads TGCGCCAGCAGCCGGGGGGACTCTCCCGCTAGCACAGATACGCAGTATTTT. Protein: CASSRGDSPASTDTQYF.

The CDR3 DNA reads as TGTGCCAGCAGCTTGGTCCTAGCGGACACCGGGGAGCTGTTTTTT. The encoded protein is CASSLVLADTGELFF. The V gene is TRBV5-5, the J gene TRBJ2-2; TRBD2 matches 7 bases. Germline assignment: CDR1 SGHKS and CDR2 YYEKEE (reference sequence). The J segment lost 3 bases and the V segment lost 0 bases, leaving 2 bases of the junction unmatched. The CDR3 covers 15 residues.

Turning to this clone: At the DNA level, this CDR3 is encoded by other sequences in the same sample as well. In DNA, the CDR3 is TGTGCCAGCAGCTTAGGGCAGGGCAATCAGCCCCAGCATTTT. It codes for CASSLGQGNQPQHF. This chain joins TRBV7-9 and TRBJ1-5; D is uncertain. The length of the CDR3 is 14 residues. Trimming removed 1 base at V and 2 bases at J, with 6 bases between. CDR1 is SEHNR, CDR2 FQNEAQ, per germline (reference sequence).

The chain carries TRBV3-1 (or the pseudogene TRBV3-2) and TRBJ2-1; the D gene is possibly TRBD2 (6 bases). The CDR3 contains 16 residues. CDR1 and CDR2 from the germline V gene are LGHDT and YNNKEL (reference sequence). The V and J ends lost 6 bases and 9 bases respectively, with 24 bases between them. CDR3: CASRERGAGSRGEQFF. As DNA, the CDR3 is TGTGCCAGCAGAGAAAGGGGAGCCGGGAGTCGTGGTGAGCAGTTCTTC.

The chain has TRBV30 and TRBJ1-2; no reliable D call. The CDR3 runs to 11 residues. Per germline, CDR1 GTSNPN and CDR2 SVGIG (reference sequence). V lost 2 bases to trimming and J lost 7 bases, with 8 bases between them. CDR3 protein: CAWSIGGGYTF. DNA of the CDR3: TGTGCCTGGAGTATCGGCGGTGGCTACACCTTC.

The V and J genes are TRBV10-3 and TRBJ2-3; TRBD2 matches 10 bases. CDR3 size: 15 residues. In germline, CDR1 is ENHRY, CDR2 SYGVKD. The ends lost 7 bases at V and 5 bases at J; junction bases unmatched: 9. CDR3 sequence reads: CAIKPAGGPGDTQYF. CDR3 sequence (DNA): TGTGCCATCAAGCCAGCGGGAGGGCCGGGAGATACGCAGTATTTT.

The chain employs TRBV5-1 and TRBJ2-7, with a tentative D call TRBD1 (5 bases). CDR1 is SGHRS, CDR2 YFSETQ, per germline. This CDR3 spans 13 amino acids. V lost 4 bases and J 9 bases, leaving 17 bases between the germline ends. CDR3 in amino acids: CASSARPQGVQYF. In DNA form, the CDR3 reads TGCGCCAGCAGCGCCCGGCCCCAGGGCGTGCAGTACTTC.

This rearrangement joins TRBV28 to TRBJ1-3; the D is unclear. V lost 6 bases to trimming and J lost 0 bases, with 12 bases between them. Germline CDR1 MDHEN, CDR2 SYDVKM. CDR3 length equals 15 residues. CDR3 region: CASSPDTYSGNTIYF. The CDR3 nucleotides read TGTGCCAGCAGCCCCGACACCTACTCTGGAAACACCATATATTTT.

This clone came up a few times. The genes are TRBV3-1 (or the pseudogene TRBV3-2) and TRBJ2-5; TRBD2 agrees at 9 bases. Germline loops: CDR1 LGHDT, CDR2 YNNKEL (reference sequence). The CDR3 runs to 15 residues. Trimming cost V 3 bases and J 5 bases; bases outside gene matches: 7. This CDR3 reads CASSHNSGSGETQYF. In DNA, the CDR3 is TGTGCCAGCAGCCACAATAGCGGGAGTGGGGAGACCCAGTACTTC.

This clone was seen just once. The chain employs TRBV27 and TRBJ2-1; 15 bases are shared with TRBD2. V trimming: 5 bases; J trimming: 2 bases; junction bases outside the gene matches: 1. Germline V gene data show CDR1 as MNHEY and CDR2 as SMNVEV (reference sequence). The CDR3 has 16 residues. CDR3: CASSGTSGRPYNEQFF. CDR3 nucleotide sequence: TGTGCCAGCAGTGGGACTAGCGGGAGGCCCTACAATGAGCAGTTCTTC.

The chain couples TRBV29-1 to TRBJ2-1; the D is unclear. The length of the CDR3 is 10 residues. Germline V gene data show CDR1 as SQVTM and CDR2 as ANQGSEA. Trimming pared 1 base from V and 8 bases from J, leaving 3 bases between. The DNA of the CDR3 is TGCAGCGTTGAAGTCGATGAGCAGTTCTTC. Translating gives CSVEVDEQFF.